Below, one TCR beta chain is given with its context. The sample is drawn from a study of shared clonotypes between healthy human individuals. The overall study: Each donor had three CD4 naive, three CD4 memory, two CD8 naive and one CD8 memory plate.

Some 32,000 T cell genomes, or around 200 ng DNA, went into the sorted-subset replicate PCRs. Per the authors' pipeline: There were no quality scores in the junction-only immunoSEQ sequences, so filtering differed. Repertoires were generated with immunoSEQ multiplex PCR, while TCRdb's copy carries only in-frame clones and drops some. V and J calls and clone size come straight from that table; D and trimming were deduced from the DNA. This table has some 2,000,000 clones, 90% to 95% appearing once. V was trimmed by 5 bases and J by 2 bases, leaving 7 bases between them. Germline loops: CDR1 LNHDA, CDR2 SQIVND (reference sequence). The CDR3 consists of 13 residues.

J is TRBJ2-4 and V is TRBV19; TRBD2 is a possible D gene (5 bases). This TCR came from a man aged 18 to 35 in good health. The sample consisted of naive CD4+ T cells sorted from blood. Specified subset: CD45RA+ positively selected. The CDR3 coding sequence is TGTGCCAGTAGTGAGGGTACCAAAAACATTCAGTACTTC. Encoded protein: CASSEGTKNIQYF.